The clone carrying this TCR beta chain appeared many times. Its antigen is unknown. Preparing the TCRbeta library involved the use of unique molecular identifiers. TCRdb used MiXCR to reprocess the PCR reads, holding one entry per CDR3 protein. The table records fewer than 350,000 distinct CDR3 sequences, 10% of them present only once. The CDR3 covers 15 residues. The V gene end was trimmed by 3 bases and the J gene end by 1 base; junction bases not matched to a gene: 0. The germline CDR1 and CDR2 sequences are MDHEN and SYDVKM. The source of the sample is a study of T-cell reconstitution after alpha-beta-depleted transplantation in children. Findings and caveats of the study: After transplant, high TCRbeta diversity at day 60 in some patients arose from surviving recipient T cells and thymic progenitors. Expanded graft clones numbering several hundred reportedly gave rise to alpha-beta T cells about two months after transplant. Newly produced T cells mostly accounted for T-cell counts and diversity one year post-transplant.

Sequenced material: PBMCs, taken before TCRalphabeta/CD19-depleted stem cell transplant. The chain couples TRBV28 to TRBJ2-3, with 11 positions matching TRBD2. The sequence was obtained from a boy younger than two with acute myeloid leukemia, due to receive a stem cell transplant. In DNA, the CDR3 is TGTGCCAGCAGTTTTAGCGGGAGGGGCACAGATACGCAGTATTTT. It codes for CASSFSGRGTDTQYF.